The clone carrying this T cell receptor (beta chain) was seen a handful of times. Described time point: after dendritic cell vaccination, including at tumor progression/relapse. The PCR used 60 V beta and 13 J beta primers. Sequencing used immunoSEQ multiplex PCR; TCRdb keeps in-frame clones, though not all of them. The top ten hold 2% to 2.5% of the sample, which has tens of thousands of clones, roughly 91% seen once. The sample comes from a study of glioma-infiltrating T cells after dendritic cell vaccination. The sample in question was blood, obtained after dendritic cell vaccination. The receptor comes from a human donor with glioblastoma.

The CDR3 region is CASSGLAGAIFQETQYF. The CDR3 nucleotides are TGTGCCAGCAGTGGGCTAGCGGGGGCCATTTTTCAAGAGACCCAGTACTTC. This chain connects TRBV2 to TRBJ2-5; 10 bases align to TRBD2. Germline CDR1 SNHLY, CDR2 FYNNEI. J lost 2 bases, V lost 4 bases, and 10 bases had no gene match. This CDR3 is built from 17 residues.